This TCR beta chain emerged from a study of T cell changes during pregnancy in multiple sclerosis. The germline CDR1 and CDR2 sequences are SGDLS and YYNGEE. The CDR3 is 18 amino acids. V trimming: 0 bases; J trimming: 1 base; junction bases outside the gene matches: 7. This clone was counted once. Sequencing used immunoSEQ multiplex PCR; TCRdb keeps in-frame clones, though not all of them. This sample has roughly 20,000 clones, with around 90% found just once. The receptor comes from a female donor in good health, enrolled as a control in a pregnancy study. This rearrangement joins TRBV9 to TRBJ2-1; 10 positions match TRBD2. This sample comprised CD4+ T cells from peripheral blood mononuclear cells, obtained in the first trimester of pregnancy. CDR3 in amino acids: CASSVEASGGHSYNEQFF. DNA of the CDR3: TGTGCCAGCAGCGTAGAGGCTAGCGGGGGCCATTCCTACAATGAGCAGTTCTTC.